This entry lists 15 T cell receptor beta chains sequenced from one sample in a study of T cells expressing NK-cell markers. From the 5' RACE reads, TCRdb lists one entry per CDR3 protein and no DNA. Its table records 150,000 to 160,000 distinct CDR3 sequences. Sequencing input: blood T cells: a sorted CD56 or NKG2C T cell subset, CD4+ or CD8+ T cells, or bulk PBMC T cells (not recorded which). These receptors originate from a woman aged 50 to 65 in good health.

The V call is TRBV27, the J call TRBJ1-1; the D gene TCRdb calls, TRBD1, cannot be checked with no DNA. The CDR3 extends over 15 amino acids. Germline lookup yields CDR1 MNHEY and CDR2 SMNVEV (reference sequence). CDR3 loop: CASSLSPGALPEAFF.

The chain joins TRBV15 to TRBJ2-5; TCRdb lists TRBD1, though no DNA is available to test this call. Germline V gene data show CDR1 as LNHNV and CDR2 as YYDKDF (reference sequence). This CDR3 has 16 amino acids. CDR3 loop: CATSRDQTGTGETQYF. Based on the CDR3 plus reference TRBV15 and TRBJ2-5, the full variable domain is DAMVIQNPRYQVTQFGKPVTLSCSQTLNHNVMYWYQQKSSQAPKLLFHYYDKDFNNEADTPDNFQSRRPNTSFCFLDIRSPGLGDTAMYLCATSRDQTGTGETQYFGPGTRLLVL.

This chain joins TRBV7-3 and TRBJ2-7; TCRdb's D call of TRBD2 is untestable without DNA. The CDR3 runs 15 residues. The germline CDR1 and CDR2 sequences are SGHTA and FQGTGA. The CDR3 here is CASSQAGLALSEQYF.

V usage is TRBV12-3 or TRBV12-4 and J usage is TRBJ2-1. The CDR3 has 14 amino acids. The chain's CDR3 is CASSLSGLVNEQFF.

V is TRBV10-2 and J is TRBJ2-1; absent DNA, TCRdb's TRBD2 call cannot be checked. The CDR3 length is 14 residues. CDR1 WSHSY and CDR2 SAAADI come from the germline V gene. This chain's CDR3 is CASSARAGGDEQFF.

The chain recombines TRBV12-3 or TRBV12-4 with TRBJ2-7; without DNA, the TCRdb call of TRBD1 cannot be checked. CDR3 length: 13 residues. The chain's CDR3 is CASSWGGGYEQYF.

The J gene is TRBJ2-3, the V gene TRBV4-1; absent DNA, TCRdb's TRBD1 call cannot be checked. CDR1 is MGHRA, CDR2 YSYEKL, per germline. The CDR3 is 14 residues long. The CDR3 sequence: CASKRGLSPDTQYF.

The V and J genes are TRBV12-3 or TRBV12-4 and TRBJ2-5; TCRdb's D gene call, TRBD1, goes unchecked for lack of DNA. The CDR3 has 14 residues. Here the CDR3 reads CASNLIGREETQYF.

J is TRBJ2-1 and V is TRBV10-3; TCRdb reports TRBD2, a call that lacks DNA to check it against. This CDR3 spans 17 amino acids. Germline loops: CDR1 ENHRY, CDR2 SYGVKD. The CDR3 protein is CAISESGTSVSYNEQFF.

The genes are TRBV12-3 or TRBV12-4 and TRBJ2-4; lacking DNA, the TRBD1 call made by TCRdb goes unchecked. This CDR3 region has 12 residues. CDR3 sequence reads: CASNMGTTVQYF.

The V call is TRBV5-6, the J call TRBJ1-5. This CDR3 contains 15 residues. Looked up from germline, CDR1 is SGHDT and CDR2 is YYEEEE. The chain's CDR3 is CASSSGAYSNQPQHF.

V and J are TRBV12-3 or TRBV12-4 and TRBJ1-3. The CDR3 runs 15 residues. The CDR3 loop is CASSLGSQAGNTIYF.

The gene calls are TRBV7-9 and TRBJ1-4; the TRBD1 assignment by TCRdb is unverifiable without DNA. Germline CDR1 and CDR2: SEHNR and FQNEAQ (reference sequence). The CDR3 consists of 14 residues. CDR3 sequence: CASSSPWTDEKLFF. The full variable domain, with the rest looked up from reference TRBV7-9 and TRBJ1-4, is DTGVSQNPRHKITKRGQNVTFRCDPISEHNRLYWYRQTLGQGPEFLTYFQNEAQLEKSRLLSDRFSAERPKGSFSTLEIQRTEQGDSAMYLCASSSPWTDEKLFFGSGTQLSVL.

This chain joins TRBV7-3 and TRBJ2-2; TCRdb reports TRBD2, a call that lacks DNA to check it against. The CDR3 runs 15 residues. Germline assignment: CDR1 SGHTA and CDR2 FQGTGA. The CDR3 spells CASSFSGTNTGELFF. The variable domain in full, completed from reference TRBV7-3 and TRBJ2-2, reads GAGVSQTPSNKVTEKGKYVELRCDPISGHTALYWYRQSLGQGPEFLIYFQGTGAADDSGLPNDRFFAVRPEGSVSTLKIQRTERGDSAVYLCASSFSGTNTGELFFGEGSRLTVL.

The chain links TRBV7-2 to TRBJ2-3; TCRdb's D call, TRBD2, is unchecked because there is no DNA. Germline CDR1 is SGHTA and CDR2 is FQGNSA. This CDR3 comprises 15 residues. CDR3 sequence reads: CASSSYSGRTDTQYF.